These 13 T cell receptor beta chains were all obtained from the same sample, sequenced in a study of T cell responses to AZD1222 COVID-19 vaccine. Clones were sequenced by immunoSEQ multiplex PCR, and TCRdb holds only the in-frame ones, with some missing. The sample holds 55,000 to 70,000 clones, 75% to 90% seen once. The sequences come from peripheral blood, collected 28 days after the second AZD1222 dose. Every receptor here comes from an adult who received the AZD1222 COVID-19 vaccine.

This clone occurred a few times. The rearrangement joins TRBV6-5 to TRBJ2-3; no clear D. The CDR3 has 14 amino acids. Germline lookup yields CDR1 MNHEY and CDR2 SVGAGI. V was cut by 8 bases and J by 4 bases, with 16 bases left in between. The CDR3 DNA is TGTGCCAGCCGCGCCGAGTTGGTCGCAGATACGCAGTATTTT. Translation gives CASRAELVADTQYF.

Here the CDR3 reads CASSQVGRTGGYEQYF. In DNA form, the CDR3 reads TGTGCCAGCAGCCAAGTAGGGAGGACAGGGGGATACGAGCAGTACTTC. The rearrangement links TRBV4-2 to TRBJ2-7; 10 bases align to TRBD1. V trimming: 1 base; J trimming: 4 bases; junction bases outside the gene matches: 7. Germline V gene lookup returns CDR1 LGHNA and CDR2 YNFKEQ. The CDR3 consists of 16 residues.

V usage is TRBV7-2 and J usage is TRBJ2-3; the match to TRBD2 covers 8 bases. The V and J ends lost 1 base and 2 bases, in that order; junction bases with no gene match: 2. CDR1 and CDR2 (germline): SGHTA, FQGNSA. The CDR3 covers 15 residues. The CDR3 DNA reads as TGTGCCAGCAGCTTAGTGCGGGAGGTCACAGATACGCAGTATTTT. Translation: CASSLVREVTDTQYF.

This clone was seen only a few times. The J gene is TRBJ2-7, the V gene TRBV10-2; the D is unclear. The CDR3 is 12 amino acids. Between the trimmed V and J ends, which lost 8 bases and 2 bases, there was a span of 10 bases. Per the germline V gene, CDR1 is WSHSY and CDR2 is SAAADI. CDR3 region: CASLEQTYEQYF. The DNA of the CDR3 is TGCGCCAGCTTAGAGCAGACCTACGAGCAGTACTTC.

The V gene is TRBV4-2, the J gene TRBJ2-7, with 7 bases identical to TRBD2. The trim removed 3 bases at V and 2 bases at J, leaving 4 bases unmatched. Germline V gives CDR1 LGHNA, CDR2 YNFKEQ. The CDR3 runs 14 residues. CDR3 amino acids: CASSHSGGTYEQYF. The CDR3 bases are TGTGCCAGCAGCCATTCCGGGGGGACCTACGAGCAGTACTTC.

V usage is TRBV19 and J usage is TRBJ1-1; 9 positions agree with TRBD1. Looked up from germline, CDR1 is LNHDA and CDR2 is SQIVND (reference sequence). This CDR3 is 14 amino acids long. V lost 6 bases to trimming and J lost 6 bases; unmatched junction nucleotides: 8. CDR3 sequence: CASSLGTGRAEAFF. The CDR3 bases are TGTGCCAGTAGCCTCGGGACAGGGCGGGCTGAAGCTTTCTTT.

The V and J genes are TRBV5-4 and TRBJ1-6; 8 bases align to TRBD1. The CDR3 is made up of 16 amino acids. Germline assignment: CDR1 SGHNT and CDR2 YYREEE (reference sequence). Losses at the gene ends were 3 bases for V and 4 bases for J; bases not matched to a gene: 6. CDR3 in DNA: TGTGCCAGCAGCTCATCTCAGGGGGCATATAATTCACCCCTCCACTTT. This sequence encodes CASSSSQGAYNSPLHF.

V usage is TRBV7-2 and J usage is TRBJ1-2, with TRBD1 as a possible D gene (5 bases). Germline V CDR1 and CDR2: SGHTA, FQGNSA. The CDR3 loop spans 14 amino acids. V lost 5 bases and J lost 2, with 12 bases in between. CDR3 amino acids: CASSLPRQNYGYTF. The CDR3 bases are TGTGCCAGCAGCCTCCCCCGACAGAACTATGGCTACACCTTC.

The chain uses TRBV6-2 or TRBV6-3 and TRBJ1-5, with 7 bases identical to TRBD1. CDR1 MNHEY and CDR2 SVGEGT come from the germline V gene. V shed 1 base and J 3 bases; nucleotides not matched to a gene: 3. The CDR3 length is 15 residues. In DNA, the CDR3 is TGTGCCAGCAGTTACTTCGACAGGGACAATCAGCCCCAGCATTTT. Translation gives CASSYFDRDNQPQHF.

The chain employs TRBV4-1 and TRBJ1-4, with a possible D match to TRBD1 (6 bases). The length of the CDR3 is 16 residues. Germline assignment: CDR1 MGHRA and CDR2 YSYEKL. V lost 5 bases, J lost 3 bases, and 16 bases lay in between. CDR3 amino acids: CASSSAGAVANEKLFF. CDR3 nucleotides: TGCGCCAGCAGCTCCGCAGGGGCCGTAGCTAATGAAAAACTGTTTTTT.

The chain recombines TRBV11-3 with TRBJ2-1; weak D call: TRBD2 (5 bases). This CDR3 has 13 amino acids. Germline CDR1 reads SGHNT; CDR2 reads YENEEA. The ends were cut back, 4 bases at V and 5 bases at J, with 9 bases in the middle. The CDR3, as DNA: TGTGCCAGCAGCTCCTTCGGGGACAATGAGCAGTTCTTC. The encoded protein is CASSSFGDNEQFF.

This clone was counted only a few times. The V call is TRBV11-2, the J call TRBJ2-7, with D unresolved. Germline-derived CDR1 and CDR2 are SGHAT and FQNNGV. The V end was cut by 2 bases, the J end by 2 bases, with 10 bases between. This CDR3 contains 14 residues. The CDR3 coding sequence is TGTGCCAGCAGCTTATCGGCGCAAGCCTACGAGCAGTACTTC. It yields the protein CASSLSAQAYEQYF.

CDR3 residues: CASSLDGYQPQHF. CDR3 DNA sequence: TGTGCCAGCAGCTTGGACGGGTATCAGCCCCAGCATTTT. The gene calls are TRBV5-4 and TRBJ1-5; D gene uncertain. Germline V gene sequence: CDR1 SGHNT, CDR2 YYREEE (reference sequence). The CDR3 extends over 13 amino acids. The ends were cut back, 0 bases at V and 5 bases at J, with 6 bases in the middle.